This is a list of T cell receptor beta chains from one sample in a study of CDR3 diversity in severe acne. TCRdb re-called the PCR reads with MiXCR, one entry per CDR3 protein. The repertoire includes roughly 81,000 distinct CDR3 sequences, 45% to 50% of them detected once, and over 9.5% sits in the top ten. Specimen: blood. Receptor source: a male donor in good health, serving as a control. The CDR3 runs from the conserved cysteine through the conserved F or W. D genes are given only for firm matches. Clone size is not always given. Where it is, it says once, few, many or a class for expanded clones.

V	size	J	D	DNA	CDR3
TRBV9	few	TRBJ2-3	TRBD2	TGTGCCAGCAGCGTAGCTGGACTAGCGGGATACACAGATACGCAGTATTTT	CASSVAGLAGYTDTQYF
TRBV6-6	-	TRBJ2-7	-	TGTGCCAGCAGTCGGGTCGTGTACGAGCAGTACTTC	CASSRVVYEQYF
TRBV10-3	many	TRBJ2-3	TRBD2	TGTGCCATCAATCGACTAGCGGGGGGCGTAGATACGCAGTATTTT	CAINRLAGGVDTQYF
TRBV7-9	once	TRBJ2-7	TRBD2	TGTGCCAGCAGCTTAGAGTCGGGGGGGCGGTACGAGCAGTACTTC	CASSLESGGRYEQYF
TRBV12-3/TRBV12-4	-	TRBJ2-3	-	TGTGCCAGCAGTTACAGCCGCACAGATACGCAGTATTTT	CASSYSRTDTQYF
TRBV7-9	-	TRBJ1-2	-	TGTGCCAGCAGCCCTACAGGATCCGATGGCTACACCTTC	CASSPTGSDGYTF
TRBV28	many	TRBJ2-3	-	TGTGCCAGCAGTCCAACGCCGGACGGCGACAGGATGACGCAGTATTTT	CASSPTPDGDRMTQYF
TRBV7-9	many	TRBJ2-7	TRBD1	TGTGCCAGCAGCTCCAGGGGGCTCTACGAGCAGTACTTC	CASSSRGLYEQYF
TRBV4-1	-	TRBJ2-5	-	TGCGCCAGCAGCCCGGAGGGGGAGGAGACCCAGTACTTC	CASSPEGEETQYF
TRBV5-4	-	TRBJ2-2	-	TGTGCCAGCAGCTCCTATCGCTGGGGCAGGGTCGCGAACACCGGGGAGCTGTTTTTT	CASSSYRWGRVANTGELFF
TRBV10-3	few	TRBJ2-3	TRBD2	TGTGCCATCAGCGCCGGGACTAGCGACACAGATACGCAGTATTTT	CAISAGTSDTDTQYF
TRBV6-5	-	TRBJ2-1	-	TGTGCCAGCAGTTTTACGGGACTTTACAATGAGCAGTTCTTC	CASSFTGLYNEQFF
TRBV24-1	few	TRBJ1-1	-	TGTGCCACCAGCGGGGCGGACAACACTGAAGCTTTCTTT	CATSGADNTEAFF
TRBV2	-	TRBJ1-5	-	TGTGCCAGCAGGGGTCCCTCTGGCGATCAGCCCCAGCATTTT	CASRGPSGDQPQHF
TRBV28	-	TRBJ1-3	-	TGTGCCAGCAGTCCTCATGGCTACACCATATATTTT	CASSPHGYTIYF
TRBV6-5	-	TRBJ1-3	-	TGTGCCATCAACGAGGGACTGATTGGAAACACTATATATTTT	CAINEGLIGNTIYF
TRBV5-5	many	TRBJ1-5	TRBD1	TGTGCCAGCAGCGGCGGGACAGGGATGGGTCAGCCCCAGCATTTT	CASSGGTGMGQPQHF
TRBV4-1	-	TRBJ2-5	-	TGCGCCAGCAGCCGACTAGTACGGGGCACCGGGGGGCAAGAGACCCGGTACTTC	CASSRLVRGTGGQETRYF
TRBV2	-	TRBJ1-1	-	TGTGCCAGCAGGTCGGACGCGCCTGAAGCTTTCTTT	CASRSDAPEAFF
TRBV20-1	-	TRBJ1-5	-	TGCAGTTGCGACCTATCGACGAGCTCCTACGAGCATTTT	CSCDLSTSSYEHF
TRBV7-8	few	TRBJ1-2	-	TGTGCCAGCAGCTTAGCGGGGGGCGGGAACTATGGCTACACCTTC	CASSLAGGGNYGYTF
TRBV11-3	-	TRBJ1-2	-	TGTGCCAGCAGCCTTAGCGGGACGAACACCGGGGAGTGGGCCGGTATTGGCTACACCTTC	CASSLSGTNTGEWAGIGYTF
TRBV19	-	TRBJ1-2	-	TGTGCCAGTAGTACGGGAACAGGGTCTGCTCGCGGCTACACCTTC	CASSTGTGSARGYTF
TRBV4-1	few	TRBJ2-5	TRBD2	TGCGCCAGCAGCCAAGATGCGGGAGACGGGGAGACCCAGTACTTC	CASSQDAGDGETQYF
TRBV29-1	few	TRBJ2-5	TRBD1	TGCAGCGTTAATCGTGGGACAGGGAAAGAGACCCAGTACTTC	CSVNRGTGKETQYF
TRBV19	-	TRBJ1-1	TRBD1	TGTGCCAGTAGTAGAGGGACAGGGGGCGCGATCTTT	CASSRGTGGAIF
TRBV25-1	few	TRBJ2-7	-	TGTGCCACTTTACACGAGCAGTACTTC	CATLHEQYF
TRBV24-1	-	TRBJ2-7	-	TGTGCCAGCCGCCTAAGTCCCCACGAGCAGTACTTC	CASRLSPHEQYF
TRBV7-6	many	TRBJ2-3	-	TGTGCCAGCAGCTTATCCCCAGATACGCAGTATTTT	CASSLSPDTQYF
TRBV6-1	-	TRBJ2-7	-	TGTGCCAGCAGTTACTCGTACGGTCACGAGCAGTACTTC	CASSYSYGHEQYF
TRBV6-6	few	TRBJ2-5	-	-	CACSREQNEKLFFGSGTQYF
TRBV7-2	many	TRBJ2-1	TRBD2	TGTGCCAGCAGCTTATCGGGAGGGCCGGGCAATGAGCAGTTCTTC	CASSLSGGPGNEQFF
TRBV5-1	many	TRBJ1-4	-	TGCGCCAGCAGCTCGTCAGTTCCCGGGTCTGGGAATGAAAAACTGTTTTTT	CASSSSVPGSGNEKLFF
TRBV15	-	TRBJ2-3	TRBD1	TGTGCCACCAGAACCAAGGGACAGGCCGCCGGGGGTACGCAGTATTTT	CATRTKGQAAGGTQYF
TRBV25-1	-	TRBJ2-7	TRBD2	TGTGCCAGCAGCGAGACTAGCGGGAGTGAAGAAAAGCGGTACTTC	CASSETSGSEEKRYF
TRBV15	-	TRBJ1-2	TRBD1	TGTGCCACCAGCAGGCCCGGGGCAGGGGGCTGGGGCTACACCTTC	CATSRPGAGGWGYTF
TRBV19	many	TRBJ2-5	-	TGTGCCAGTAGTATTACAGCGGCAATGCATCAGACCCAGTACTTC	CASSITAAMHQTQYF
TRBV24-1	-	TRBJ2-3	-	TGTGCTATGGACAGACTGGACCTCACAGATACGCAGTATTTT	CAMDRLDLTDTQYF
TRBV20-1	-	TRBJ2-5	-	TGCAGCGCTAGAGATCAGGAAGACACCGGGGAGACCCAGTACTTC	CSARDQEDTGETQYF
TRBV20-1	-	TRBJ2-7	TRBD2	TGCAGTGCTAGAGCGTCTAGCGGGGGGACTACCTACGAGCAGTACTTC	CSARASSGGTTYEQYF
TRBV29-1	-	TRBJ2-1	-	TGCAGCGTCGAGCAATTGGGAACGCAGTTCTTC	CSVEQLGTQFF
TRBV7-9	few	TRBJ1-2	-	TGTGCCAGCACCGCGGCGGGCGGCTACACCTTC	CASTAAGGYTF
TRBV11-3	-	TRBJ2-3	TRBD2	TGTGCCAGCAGCTTAGTGGGGCTAGCGGGAGGCCTGCCCACAGATACGCAGTATTTT	CASSLVGLAGGLPTDTQYF
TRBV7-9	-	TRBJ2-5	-	TGTGCCAGCAGCTCCTCAGGGTACCTAGAGACCCAGTACTTC	CASSSSGYLETQYF
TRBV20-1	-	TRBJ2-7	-	TGCAGTGCTAGTCCGACAAGGACCAGGAGCTACGAGCAGTACTTC	CSASPTRTRSYEQYF
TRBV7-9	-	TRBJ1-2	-	TGTGCCAGCAGCGCCCTGATGGGCGCGCTCTATGGCTACACCTTC	CASSALMGALYGYTF
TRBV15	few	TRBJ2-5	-	TGTGCCACCAGCAGGGACACCGCGCGGTTAGAGACCCAGTACTTC	CATSRDTARLETQYF
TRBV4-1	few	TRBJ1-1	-	TGCGCCAGCAAACTTGGACCGTTGAACACTGAAGCTTTCTTT	CASKLGPLNTEAFF
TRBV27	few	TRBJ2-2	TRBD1	TGTGCCAGCAGCCAGAGACCTACAGGGGCGGGCACCGGGGAGCTGTTTTTT	CASSQRPTGAGTGELFF
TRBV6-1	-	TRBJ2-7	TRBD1	TGTGCCAGCAGTGGCGGACAGGGTGTGTTCTACGAGCAGTACTTC	CASSGGQGVFYEQYF